This T cell receptor beta chain derives from a study of blood T cell repertoires in COVID-19. Overall study context: Samples came from the United States, Italy and Spain, spanning acute and convalescent COVID-19. The cDNA or gDNA used as material had been derived from T cells, B-cell-depleted T cells, or PBMCs.

Germline CDR1 is SGHVS and CDR2 is FNYEAQ. The CDR3 length is 16 residues. V dropped 6 bases and J dropped 2; count of bases not matched to a gene: 9. Original processing methods: The assay estimated nucleated cells by amplifying reference gene primers. Clones were sequenced by immunoSEQ multiplex PCR, and TCRdb holds only the in-frame ones, with some missing. V and J calls and clone size are given by that table; D and trimming were obtained from the DNA. The sample carries tens of thousands of clones, about 90% recorded once. This sequence joins TRBV7-6 and TRBJ2-2; 7 bases are a match to TRBD1. The origin of this receptor is a man aged 60-69 years with active COVID-19. The sequenced sample consisted of peripheral blood. The CDR3 DNA is TGTGCCAGCAGGTTTTCGACAGGGCGAAACACCGGGGAGCTGTTTTTT. It encodes CASRFSTGRNTGELFF.